Sequencing of this TCR beta chain was carried out in a study of cytomegalovirus exposure and HLA in healthy donors. The primer mix had 60 Vbeta and 13 Jbeta primers. Generated by immunoSEQ multiplex PCR, the TCRdb table keeps only in-frame clones and is missing some. The repertoire holds under 200,000 clones, with roughly 80% as singletons. Looked up from germline, CDR1 is MDHEN and CDR2 is SYDVKM. V was clipped by 5 bases and J by 2 bases; unmatched bases: 7. The CDR3 consists of 15 residues. Sequenced sample: PBMCs. This TCR derives from a male donor in good health and CMV-seropositive. The rearrangement joins TRBV28 to TRBJ1-2, with 8 bases matching TRBD1. CDR3 nucleotides: TGTGCCAGCAGTCCAAGGGACAGGTCAAACTATGGCTACACCTTC. Protein sequence: CASSPRDRSNYGYTF.